This T cell receptor (beta chain) was sequenced in a study of patients and donors after allogeneic stem cell transplantation. This clonotype was recorded at least ten times. V lost 3 bases, J lost 1 base, and 4 bases stayed unmatched. The CDR3 has 16 amino acids. TCRdb independently ran MiXCR on the RT-PCR reads; one entry per CDR3 protein. The sample holds about 960,000 distinct CDR3 sequences, over 15% seen once. This chain links TRBV12-3 or TRBV12-4 with TRBJ2-1; the match to TRBD1 covers 9 bases. The sample taken for sequencing was blood, either unsorted or a sorted T cell fraction (not recorded which). This receptor was obtained from a human donor who was either an allogeneic HSCT recipient or a stem cell or donor lymphocyte infusion donor (not recorded which). It is not recorded whose cells these are; they may come from a transplant donor. As DNA, the CDR3 is TGTGCCAGCAGTTTCGGGACAGGGATTTCCTACAATGAGCAGTTCTTC. As protein: CASSFGTGISYNEQFF.